The 30 T cell receptor beta chains given below trace back to one sample, sequenced in a study of cytomegalovirus exposure and HLA in healthy donors (dated by TCRdb to 2017 to 2019). The library was produced with the immunoSEQ multiplex PCR assay. Here the immuneACCESS table is served through TCRdb, limited to in-frame sequences with V and J called. Missing clones are a known gap in these copies; in checked studies unresolved V genes cover under half, and the rest lacks a known reason. In all, the sample holds hundreds of thousands of clones, and 80% to 90% of those were seen once. The top ten clones comprise approximately 2% of the sample. Sequenced: PBMCs. The receptor source for this set is a woman between 18 and 30 years old in good health and CMV-seropositive.

The rearrangement links TRBV9 to TRBJ1-2, with TRBD1 matching 7 bases. V shed 6 bases and J 6 bases; nucleotides not matched to a gene: 14. There are 15 residues in the CDR3. Germline CDR1 is SGDLS and CDR2 is YYNGEE. This CDR3 reads CASTDSGTVKDGYTF. As DNA, the CDR3 is TGTGCCAGCACCGACTCCGGGACAGTGAAGGATGGCTACACCTTC.

V gene TRBV7-8 combines with J gene TRBJ1-2; 10 nucleotides agree with TRBD1. This CDR3 is built from 15 residues. Looked up from germline, CDR1 is SGHVS and CDR2 is FQNEAQ. V trimming: 5 bases; J trimming: 1 base; junction bases outside the gene matches: 4. This CDR3 is CASSPGQGINYGYTF. CDR3 DNA: TGTGCCAGCAGCCCGGGACAGGGGATTAACTATGGCTACACCTTC.

CDR3 loop: CAWSVTGAGENTGELFF. The CDR3 DNA reads TGTGCCTGGAGTGTAACGGGAGCGGGAGAGAACACCGGGGAGCTGTTTTTT. This rearrangement joins TRBV30 to TRBJ2-2; 8 bases match TRBD2. Germline values: CDR1 GTSNPN, CDR2 SVGIG (reference sequence). V shed 0 bases, J shed 1 base, and the junction held 7 bases outside the gene matches. This CDR3 region has 17 residues.

The chain joins TRBV27 to TRBJ1-2; D is unclear. The germline CDR1 and CDR2 sequences are MNHEY and SMNVEV (reference sequence). The CDR3 totals 15 residues. Trimming removed 6 bases at V and 3 bases at J, with 17 bases between. The CDR3 region has the DNA TGTGCCAGCAGGGCCGGCGTAGCCCATGACTATGGCTACACCTTC. It encodes CASRAGVAHDYGYTF.

The V call is TRBV5-1, the J call TRBJ1-4; 7 nucleotides line up with TRBD1. The V gene end was trimmed by 0 bases and the J gene end by 1 base; junction bases not matched to a gene: 6. The CDR3 totals 17 residues. The germline V gene encodes CDR1 SGHRS and CDR2 YFSETQ. The CDR3 DNA follows: TGCGCCAGCAGCTTGGCACTCTCAGGGGGAACTAATGAAAAACTGTTTTTT. Translating it yields CASSLALSGGTNEKLFF.

The J gene is TRBJ2-1, the V gene TRBV27; 9 bases agree with TRBD2. V shed 0 bases and J 0 bases; nucleotides not matched to a gene: 3. Germline CDR1 is MNHEY and CDR2 is SMNVEV (reference sequence). The length of the CDR3 is 17 residues. As DNA, the CDR3 is TGTGCCAGCAGTTTATCCCCTAGCGGGATCTCCTACAATGAGCAGTTCTTC. Translated: CASSLSPSGISYNEQFF.

The V call is TRBV6-5, the J call TRBJ2-1; 8 bases are shared with TRBD1. The CDR3 spans 13 residues. V lost 6 bases and J lost 9; bases outside the gene matches: 7. Looked up from germline, CDR1 is MNHEY and CDR2 is SVGAGI. As DNA, the CDR3 is TGTGCCAGCAGCGGTTACAGGGGGAGTGAGCAGTTCTTC. Protein: CASSGYRGSEQFF.

The chain is built from TRBV30 and TRBJ1-4, with 8 bases that match TRBD1. Germline V gene lookup returns CDR1 GTSNPN and CDR2 SVGIG (reference sequence). V lost 4 bases and J lost 15; bases outside the gene matches: 7. The CDR3 totals 11 residues. The CDR3: CAWMGGTGLFF. The DNA of the CDR3 is TGTGCCTGGATGGGGGGGACAGGATTGTTTTTT.

This clone appeared once. V and J are TRBV4-2 and TRBJ1-2, with D maybe TRBD1 (5 bases). The length of the CDR3 is 15 residues. CDR1 and CDR2 from the germline V gene are LGHNA and YNFKEQ. Trimming took 0 bases from V and 4 from J, leaving 12 bases between them. The CDR3: CASSQDRGVGYGYTF. Written as DNA, the CDR3 is TGTGCCAGCAGCCAAGATCGGGGGGTAGGCTATGGCTACACCTTC.

This sequence joins TRBV9 and TRBJ2-3; possibly TRBD1 for D (5 bases). With 0 bases removed from V and 0 bases from J, the gap between germline ends came to 8 bases. This CDR3 contains 15 residues. Germline lookup yields CDR1 SGDLS and CDR2 YYNGEE. In DNA, the CDR3 is TGTGCCAGCAGCGTAGTTGACAGCAGCACAGATACGCAGTATTTT. This codes for CASSVVDSSTDTQYF.

This chain joins TRBV4-1 and TRBJ2-3, with D possibly TRBD2 on 5 matching bases. Trimming left V 3 bases short and J 5 bases short, with 15 bases between. This CDR3 spans 15 amino acids. The germline gives CDR1 MGHRA, CDR2 YSYEKL. The CDR3 is CASSQRTGAEDTQYF. The CDR3 DNA is TGCGCCAGCAGCCAGAGGACCGGAGCGGAAGATACGCAGTATTTT.

This clone was found once. This rearrangement joins TRBV9 to TRBJ2-7; D is ambiguous. The CDR3 has 14 residues. CDR1 SGDLS and CDR2 YYNGEE come from the germline V gene. V was cut by 0 bases and J by 5 bases, with 12 bases left in between. The DNA for the CDR3 is TGTGCCAGCAGCGTAGGTTCTAGTTCCGACGAGCAGTACTTC. It translates to CASSVGSSSDEQYF. Drawing the rest from reference TRBV9 and TRBJ2-7, the complete variable domain is DSGVTQTPKHLITATGQRVTLRCSPRSGDLSVYWYQQSLDQGLQFLIQYYNGEERAKGNILERFSAQQFPDLHSELNLSSLELGDSALYFCASSVGSSSDEQYFGPGTRLTVT.

This clone was seen more than once but under ten times. In DNA form, the CDR3 reads TGTGCCAGCAGTCGAGACAGGCCCTATGGCTACACCTTC. Protein: CASSRDRPYGYTF. This chain connects TRBV2 to TRBJ1-2; a weak D match, TRBD1 (6 bases). CDR1 and CDR2 from the germline V gene are SNHLY and FYNNEI. CDR3 length: 13 amino acids. Trimming removed 5 bases from V and 4 bases from J, with 11 bases in between.

V gene TRBV2 combines with J gene TRBJ2-3; D gene unclear. CDR3 length equals 15 residues. V shed 6 bases and J shed 0 bases, with 13 bases lying between them. Germline CDR1 is SNHLY and CDR2 is FYNNEI. This CDR3 reads CASSRSVSSTDTQYF. The DNA for the CDR3 is TGTGCCAGCAGCCGGTCGGTCTCTAGCACAGATACGCAGTATTTT.

The chain has TRBV27 and TRBJ2-5, with 8 bases aligning to TRBD2. The germline gives CDR1 MNHEY, CDR2 SMNVEV (reference sequence). This CDR3 comprises 12 residues. V gave up 8 bases and J gave up 4 bases; unmatched junction bases: 3. Here the CDR3 DNA reads TGTGCCAGCCCCCTAGCGGGAGAGACCCAGTACTTC. This encodes CASPLAGETQYF.

The V call is TRBV28, the J call TRBJ1-2; D unresolved. Trimming left V 5 bases short and J 4 bases short, with 14 bases between. This CDR3 has 14 amino acids. The germline gives CDR1 MDHEN, CDR2 SYDVKM. The CDR3 here is CASSPRGIIYGYTF. The CDR3 DNA reads as TGTGCCAGCAGTCCCCGGGGAATTATCTATGGCTACACCTTC.

V is TRBV5-1 and J is TRBJ1-1, with 9 bases matching TRBD1. The V and J ends lost 0 bases and 4 bases, in that order; junction bases with no gene match: 10. The CDR3 sequence is 17 residues long. Per germline, CDR1 SGHRS and CDR2 YFSETQ. The CDR3 loop is CASSLVTLQGAPTEAFF. CDR3 DNA sequence: TGCGCCAGCAGCTTGGTAACCCTACAGGGGGCTCCCACTGAAGCTTTCTTT.

The count of this clone is one. The chain combines TRBV4-1 with TRBJ2-7; D is unclear. The V and J ends lost 1 base and 0 bases respectively, with 10 bases between them. The CDR3 loop spans 15 amino acids. Germline CDR1 is MGHRA and CDR2 is YSYEKL. CDR3 loop: CASSQGLENSYEQYF. CDR3 coding DNA: TGCGCCAGCAGCCAAGGGCTCGAAAACTCCTACGAGCAGTACTTC.

This clone was observed a few times. The chain recombines TRBV5-4 with TRBJ1-1, with D possibly being TRBD1 (6 bases). Germline values: CDR1 SGHNT, CDR2 YYREEE (reference sequence). The CDR3 length is 16 residues. Trimming cost V 2 bases and J 3 bases, with 17 bases left between them. This CDR3 is CASSFRPGAWHTEAFF. DNA of the CDR3: TGTGCCAGCAGCTTCCGACCAGGGGCTTGGCACACTGAAGCTTTCTTT.

The chain recombines TRBV9 with TRBJ2-7; perhaps TRBD2 as D (7 bases). V was cut by 3 bases and J by 5 bases, with 24 bases left in between. This CDR3 region has 17 residues. The germline CDR1 and CDR2 sequences are SGDLS and YYNGEE. Written as DNA, the CDR3 is TGTGCCAGCAGCGGCCTCGGTGGGGGCGGGAGCAAAGACGAGCAGTACTTC. It yields the protein CASSGLGGGGSKDEQYF.

V and J are TRBV7-2 and TRBJ1-3; 7 nucleotides agree with TRBD1. V trimming: 10 bases; J trimming: 3 bases; junction bases outside the gene matches: 15. The V gene's germline CDR1 is SGHTA and CDR2 FQGNSA. This CDR3 comprises 16 residues. For the CDR3, the DNA is TGTGCCACCAAGAAGACAGGGAGGAAAAGTGGAAACACCATATATTTT. This gives the protein CATKKTGRKSGNTIYF.

This clone was recorded only once. This chain uses TRBV5-1 with TRBJ2-2, with 7 bases that match TRBD2. The CDR3 extends over 16 amino acids. In germline, CDR1 is SGHRS, CDR2 YFSETQ. V gave up 3 bases and J gave up 1 base; unmatched junction bases: 6. Here the CDR3 reads CASSSSPSGNTGELFF. The CDR3 coding sequence is TGCGCCAGCAGCTCATCTCCTAGCGGGAACACCGGGGAGCTGTTTTTT.

V is TRBV28 and J is TRBJ2-7, with 7 positions matching TRBD1. This CDR3 comprises 14 residues. V trimming: 5 bases; J trimming: 5 bases; junction bases outside the gene matches: 9. In germline, CDR1 is MDHEN, CDR2 SYDVKM. CDR3 protein: CASSLSQGVHEQYF. The CDR3 bases are TGTGCCAGCAGTCTATCCCAGGGGGTCCACGAGCAGTACTTC.

J is TRBJ2-7 and V is TRBV29-1, with TRBD2 matching over 7 bases. Germline V lookup: CDR1 SQVTM, CDR2 ANQGSEA. The CDR3 consists of 15 residues. The V gene end was trimmed by 4 bases and the J gene end by 5 bases; junction bases not matched to a gene: 14. Here the CDR3 DNA reads TGCAGCGTTGGTCAGCGGGGTCAGATAGGTGACGAGCAGTACTTC. Translated: CSVGQRGQIGDEQYF.

V gene TRBV6-4 combines with J gene TRBJ2-1; 7 nucleotides match TRBD1. Germline V gives CDR1 MRHNA, CDR2 SNTAGT. The CDR3 runs to 14 residues. V was pared by 4 bases and J by 3 bases, with 3 bases of the junction left unmatched. CDR3 in DNA: TGTGCCAGCAGTGCGAGGGGGCACTACAATGAGCAGTTCTTC. It codes for CASSARGHYNEQFF.

This sequence joins TRBV5-1 and TRBJ2-7, with 12 bases that match TRBD2. CDR3 length: 16 residues. After removal of 3 bases from V and 2 bases from J, the junction contained 6 bases not matched to a gene. Germline V gene lookup returns CDR1 SGHRS and CDR2 YFSETQ. CDR3 region: CASSSLAGGHPYEQYF. CDR3 bases: TGCGCCAGCAGCTCACTAGCGGGAGGACACCCCTACGAGCAGTACTTC. The full variable domain, rest sourced from reference TRBV5-1 and TRBJ2-7, is KAGVTQTPRYLIKTRGQQVTLSCSPISGHRSVSWYQQTPGQGLQFLFEYFSETQRNKGNFPGRFSGRQFSNSRSEMNVSTLELGDSALYLCASSSLAGGHPYEQYFGPGTRLTVT.

This chain connects TRBV27 to TRBJ1-4; TRBD1 agrees at 7 bases. The CDR3 runs to 15 residues. The ends lost 5 bases at V and 8 bases at J; junction bases unmatched: 11. Germline assignment: CDR1 MNHEY and CDR2 SMNVEV (reference sequence). The chain's CDR3 is CASSRAGGWEEKLFF. For the CDR3, the DNA is TGTGCCAGCAGTCGGGCAGGGGGATGGGAAGAAAAACTGTTTTTT.

The rearrangement links TRBV20-1 to TRBJ1-2, with a possible D match to TRBD1 (5 bases). With 6 bases removed from V and 12 bases from J, the gap between germline ends came to 14 bases. The CDR3 is made up of 10 amino acids. The V gene's germline CDR1 is DFQATT and CDR2 SNEGSKA (reference sequence). The CDR3 bases are TGCAGTGCCAGGACATCTGAGGACACCTTC. This translates into CSARTSEDTF.

This chain uses TRBV5-6 with TRBJ2-1; D is unresolved. This CDR3 contains 12 residues. Germline CDR1 SGHDT, CDR2 YYEEEE. Trimming left V 2 bases short and J 10 bases short, with 10 bases between. The DNA for the CDR3 is TGTGCCAGCAGCTTTCAAGCGTTGGAGCAGTTCTTC. Its protein product is CASSFQALEQFF.

The chain recombines TRBV28 with TRBJ2-7; 8 bases align to TRBD1. The V gene end was trimmed by 4 bases and the J gene end by 3 bases; junction bases not matched to a gene: 8. The germline V gene encodes CDR1 MDHEN and CDR2 SYDVKM. The CDR3 is 15 residues long. The CDR3 nucleotides read TGTGCCAGCAGTTGGGTCAGGGGGCCAGTCTACGAGCAGTACTTC. This translates into CASSWVRGPVYEQYF. Using reference TRBV28 and TRBJ2-7 for the parts outside the CDR3, the full variable domain is DVKVTQSSRYLVKRTGEKVFLECVQDMDHENMFWYRQDPGLGLRLIYFSYDVKMKEKGDIPEGYSVSREKKERFSLILESASTNQTSMYLCASSWVRGPVYEQYFGPGTRLTVT.